This T cell receptor (beta chain) was captured by sequencing in a study of shared clonotypes between healthy human individuals (dated by TCRdb to 2020 to 2021). A note on the overall study: Three men and a couple of women, aged 18 to 49 years, made up the cohort. The study deeply sequenced blood TCR repertoires of five healthy adults to estimate repertoire size and the extent of clonotype sharing between individuals. Leukapheresis yielded between about 0.9 and 8.9 billion PBMCs per donor. Libraries were prepared and TCR repertoires were sequenced by different laboratories using diverse techniques, in order to increase sequencing depth and limit assay-specific biases. Results and caveats for the whole study, not just this receptor: Sampling was restricted to blood, and TCR repertoires in tissues likely differ from the TCR repertoires found in blood. Based on pairwise subsampling, the degree of clonotype sharing among donors was expected to be affected by sequencing depth. Because the study included only a small number of donors, the genetic and exposure-history diversity represented was limited.

A word on this clone: Its antigen is not yet known. No quality values exist for individual bases; no much larger clone is one base distant.

Donors were healthy HIV-negative adults with no recently reported acute infections or vaccinations. Every donor was a Caucasian adult residing in Nashville, Tennessee, USA. For unsorted samples, tens of millions of PBMCs were counted and genomic DNA was extracted with the QIAamp DNA Blood Mini kit. Blood was collected by leukapheresis, and PBMCs were isolated by Ficoll-Histopaque density gradient centrifugation and then cryopreserved in liquid nitrogen vapor phase. Using the deep immunoSEQ assay, multiplex PCR amplified TCR CDR3 regions from genomic DNA. Extracted genomic DNA from each cell subset was distributed evenly across all wells of several immunoSEQ 96-well plates, and each plate was treated as a replicate. For unsorted PBMC, each replicate PCR was loaded with 250 to 300 ng genomic DNA, equivalent to tens of thousands of T cell genomes. Genomic DNA from unsorted PBMC was sequenced over ten immunoSEQ deep assay plates. Purified libraries were quantified with a Qubit 3.0 fluorometer, sized on a Bioanalyzer 2100, and re-quantified with the KAPA Library Quantification kit. A separate single-read 150-cycle Illumina NextSeq 550 flow cell was used to sequence each immunoSEQ 96-well plate. The authors' analysis ran thus. The immunoSEQ output contained only junctional sequences without quality scores, so filtering could not match that applied to full-length reads. Sequences were annotated with PyIR, a Python wrapper for IgBLAST v1.9, using IMGT germline references to assign V/J genes and CDR3. Reads were filtered out if the reads had weak V/J assignments (E-value above 1e-6), no CDR3, stop codons, out-of-frame junctions, or ambiguous translated residues. A V3J clonotype was defined by an identical inferred V gene, J gene, and CDR3 amino acid sequence. To compute the percentage overlap between repertoires, the number of shared unique clonotypes was divided by the size of the smaller repertoire. RTK rarefaction, the Chao1 estimator, and Recon v2.1 estimates of unobserved clonotypes were used to assess repertoire richness. What TCRdb holds here is the immuneACCESS table cut down to in-frame rearrangements. Part of the clones is not present; checked against another copy, under half of the missing clones reflect an unresolved V gene, and the others are unexplained. V and J calls and clone size come straight from that table; D and trimming were deduced from the DNA. The sample table holds some 530,000 clones, of which 70% to 80% were seen once. The ten largest clonotypes hold around 13% of the sample.

Via the germline V gene, CDR1 is SGHVS and CDR2 FNYEAQ. Trimmed from V: 1 base; trimmed from J: 5 bases; junction bases lacking a gene match: 10. CDR3 length: 17 amino acids, cysteine to phenylalanine. Of the read, only the CDR3 DNA is kept; its 51 bases are in frame from base 1. This sequence uses TRBV7-6 and TRBJ2-5, with TRBD2 identical over 10 junction bases. The sample consisted of PBMCs. This receptor was taken from a woman in her thirties or forties in good health. Some clones in this sample may be carry-over from other donors' samples. The CDR3 reads as follows: CASSLGGAGGGLETQYF. In nucleotides, the sequence is TGTGCCAGCAGCTTAGGGGGAGCGGGAGGGGGCTTGGAGACCCAGTACTTC.